This T cell receptor (beta chain) was documented in a study of control samples from healthy donors and cancer patients. This clone has a handful of counts. Sequenced by immunoSEQ multiplex PCR; TCRdb stores in-frame clones only, minus some. This sample has approximately 140,000 clones, with around 94% found just once. This CDR3 comprises 13 residues. The ends were cut back, 3 bases at V and 3 bases at J, with 8 bases in the middle. Germline assignment: CDR1 SGDLS and CDR2 YYNGEE. Sequencing input: blood. The receptor comes from a man aged 35 to 55 in good health. The chain recombines TRBV9 with TRBJ2-3; D is uncertain. The CDR3 region is CASSAPTTDTQYF. For the CDR3, the DNA is TGTGCCAGCAGCGCACCCACAACAGATACGCAGTATTTT.